This T cell receptor beta chain was sequenced for a study of OX40 agonist ivuxolimab in advanced cancers. V was clipped by 8 bases and J by 0 bases, with 16 bases between them. The CDR3 has 15 residues. Germline assignment: CDR1 MNHEY and CDR2 SVGAGI. The data were produced by immunoSEQ multiplex PCR, yet TCRdb's version contains in-frame clones alone and is incomplete. The data hold roughly 56,000 clones, with about 89% observed a single time. The material was CD4+ or CD8+ T cells sorted from blood, obtained in a trial of the OX40 agonist ivuxolimab. The clonotype originates from an adult with an advanced solid tumor such as melanoma, head and neck, liver or kidney cancer. The chain employs TRBV6-5 and TRBJ1-1, with D hard to call. CDR3 sequence: CASPCRKRMNTEAFF. CDR3 bases: TGTGCCAGCCCGTGCAGGAAGAGAATGAACACTGAAGCTTTCTTT.